This TCR beta chain was sequenced for a study of T cells in Graves' hyperthyroidism and ophthalmopathy. Looking at the study overall: Peripheral blood specimens were obtained at initial diagnosis, prior to any treatment. Study observations and caveats: The model anticipated ophthalmopathy a median around 6 months pre-onset. Blood also showed most of the thyroid clonotypes that were expanded above 0.001.

Trimming cost V 4 bases and J 0 bases, with 16 bases left between them. The CDR3 covers 17 residues. From germline, CDR1 is KGHSH and CDR2 LQKENI. In making diagnoses, clinical symptoms, serum thyroxine and TRAb, thyroid ultrasound and orbital computed tomography were all used. Many counts were recorded for this clonotype. Its antigen is still unknown. Regions amplified from RNA transcripts were the TCR beta CDR3 regions. HTBI primers were used for first-round RT-PCR of the TCR CDR3. TCRdb analysed the multiplex PCR reads with MiXCR anew, one entry per CDR3 protein. The table includes 240,000 or so distinct CDR3 sequences, about a sixth detected once.

The clonotype was recovered from a woman between 18 and 29 years old with Graves' ophthalmopathy. Input material: blood. The chain carries TRBV18 and TRBJ2-1; tentative D call: TRBD2 (6 bases). CDR3 DNA sequence: TGTGCCAGCTCACTTTGGGACTCCCTAGGCTCCTACAATGAGCAGTTCTTC. This codes for CASSLWDSLGSYNEQFF.